A single sample gave rise to the 13 T cell receptor beta chains below, sequenced in a study of cytomegalovirus exposure and HLA in healthy donors. Vbeta (60) and Jbeta (13) primers were used in the PCR. The data were produced by immunoSEQ multiplex PCR, yet TCRdb's version contains in-frame clones alone and is incomplete. Of roughly 180,000 clones listed, about three quarters are singletons. Sequences were obtained from PBMCs. These TCRs come from a woman aged 30 to 39 in good health and CMV-seropositive.

The chain has TRBV6-9 and TRBJ1-2; 8 nucleotides align to TRBD1. This CDR3 contains 14 residues. Trimming at V came to 9 bases and at J to 5 bases, leaving 11 bases not matched to a gene. Germline values: CDR1 MNHGY, CDR2 SVAAGI. CDR3 sequence reads: CARASGTGKYGYTF. In nucleotides, the CDR3 is TGTGCCAGGGCTTCCGGGACAGGAAAATATGGCTACACCTTC.

This chain uses TRBV6-1 with TRBJ2-2; 8 bases line up with TRBD1. The CDR3 runs to 15 residues. Germline CDR1 reads MNHNS; CDR2 reads SASEGT. V lost 6 bases and J lost 4; bases outside the gene matches: 7. In DNA, the CDR3 is TGTGCCAGCAGCCTAGACAGGGGAAGCACCGGGGAGCTGTTTTTT. It codes for CASSLDRGSTGELFF.

The chain combines TRBV10-3 with TRBJ2-3; TRBD2 aligns across 8 bases. The CDR3 covers 16 residues. Germline loops: CDR1 ENHRY, CDR2 SYGVKD. V lost 5 bases and J lost 0; bases outside the gene matches: 7. The CDR3 nucleotides are TGTGCCATCAGTCGCGACGGGAGGGCTAGCACAGATACGCAGTATTTT. The encoded protein is CAISRDGRASTDTQYF.

This chain joins TRBV11-3 and TRBJ1-3; a possible D gene is TRBD1 (6 bases). Germline CDR1 SGHNT, CDR2 YENEEA. The CDR3 contains 15 residues. V lost 0 bases and J 4 bases, leaving 10 bases between the germline ends. The CDR3 loop reads CASSLDADSGNTIYF. CDR3 in DNA: TGTGCCAGCAGCTTAGACGCGGACAGCGGAAACACCATATATTTT.

The J gene is TRBJ2-7, the V gene TRBV13; 9 positions agree with TRBD2. CDR1 and CDR2 from the germline V gene are PRHDT and FYEKMQ (reference sequence). CDR3 size: 17 residues. With V trimmed by 3 bases and J by 5 bases, 14 bases remained unmatched. Here the CDR3 reads CASSFINYASGTDEQYF. CDR3 bases: TGTGCCAGCAGCTTTATAAATTATGCTAGCGGGACGGACGAGCAGTACTTC.

This rearrangement joins TRBV9 to TRBJ2-7; tentative D call: TRBD2 (6 bases). V was clipped by 2 bases and J by 7 bases, with 19 bases between them. The CDR3 length is 15 residues. Per the germline V gene, CDR1 is SGDLS and CDR2 is YYNGEE. CDR3 sequence reads: CASSVGLASSGEQYF. The CDR3 nucleotides read TGTGCCAGCAGCGTGGGACTCGCTTCGTCTGGGGAGCAGTACTTC. The full variable domain, with the rest looked up from reference TRBV9 and TRBJ2-7, is DSGVTQTPKHLITATGQRVTLRCSPRSGDLSVYWYQQSLDQGLQFLIQYYNGEERAKGNILERFSAQQFPDLHSELNLSSLELGDSALYFCASSVGLASSGEQYFGPGTRLTVT.

The V call is TRBV4-1, the J call TRBJ2-7; 7 nucleotides agree with TRBD1. The CDR3 contains 17 residues. V trimming: 1 base; J trimming: 0 bases; junction bases outside the gene matches: 9. Germline lookup yields CDR1 MGHRA and CDR2 YSYEKL. CDR3 sequence reads: CASSQGTFRGPSYEQYF. CDR3 DNA: TGCGCCAGCAGCCAAGGGACATTTAGGGGGCCCTCCTACGAGCAGTACTTC.

The table lists this clone with a few counts. This chain connects TRBV27 to TRBJ2-2; 7 bases agree with TRBD2. With V trimmed by 7 bases and J by 3 bases, 11 bases remained unmatched. Germline V gives CDR1 MNHEY, CDR2 SMNVEV (reference sequence). The CDR3 contains 16 residues. CDR3 protein: CASTPWAGVDTGELFF. The CDR3 DNA reads as TGTGCCAGCACCCCCTGGGCGGGAGTCGACACCGGGGAGCTGTTTTTT.

The chain has TRBV4-3 and TRBJ2-2, with D possibly being TRBD2 (5 bases). The CDR3 runs to 14 residues. Germline V gene lookup returns CDR1 LGHNA and CDR2 YSLEER. Trimming removed 0 bases from V and 4 bases from J, with 6 bases in between. The CDR3 DNA is TGCGCCAGCAGCCAAGAGGGAGTCACCGGGGAGCTGTTTTTT. It is translated as CASSQEGVTGELFF.

V is TRBV11-2 and J is TRBJ1-2; D may be TRBD1 (5 bases). CDR1 SGHAT and CDR2 FQNNGV come from the germline V gene. This CDR3 has 15 amino acids. Trimming shortened V by 1 base and J by 8 bases, and 17 bases separated the two germline ends. The CDR3 spells CASSLGFGRASGYTF. The CDR3, as DNA: TGTGCCAGCAGCTTAGGGTTTGGCAGGGCATCAGGCTACACCTTC. The complete variable domain, with remaining parts taken from reference TRBV11-2 and TRBJ1-2, reads EAGVAQSPRYKIIEKRQSVAFWCNPISGHATLYWYQQILGQGPKLLIQFQNNGVVDDSQLPKDRFSAERLKGVDSTLKIQPAKLEDSAVYLCASSLGFGRASGYTFGSGTRLTVV.

This clone was observed a single time. CDR3 coding DNA: TGCGCCAGCCGCTGGACTAGCGGGAGGTACGAGCAGTACTTC. This encodes CASRWTSGRYEQYF. The rearrangement joins TRBV10-2 to TRBJ2-7; the match to TRBD2 covers 14 bases. V trimming: 8 bases; J trimming: 4 bases; junction bases outside the gene matches: 4. The CDR3 totals 14 residues. Germline assignment: CDR1 WSHSY and CDR2 SAAADI.

The chain combines TRBV30 with TRBJ2-2; 8 bases are shared with TRBD1. This CDR3 region has 14 residues. Trimming removed 4 bases from V and 6 bases from J; junction bases left unmatched: 7. The germline CDR1 and CDR2 sequences are GTSNPN and SVGIG (reference sequence). Here the CDR3 reads CAWKKNRGAGELFF. CDR3 coding DNA: TGTGCCTGGAAGAAGAACAGGGGGGCCGGGGAGCTGTTTTTT.

The chain employs TRBV28 and TRBJ2-1; D gene uncertain. Deletions cut 2 bases from V and 4 bases from J, with 6 bases between. From germline, CDR1 is MDHEN and CDR2 SYDVKM. The CDR3 runs 13 residues. CDR3 in DNA: TGTGCCAGCAGTTTAGGCCAGTACAATGAGCAGTTCTTC. It is translated as CASSLGQYNEQFF.